This T cell receptor beta chain stems from a study of T cell changes during pregnancy in multiple sclerosis. V gave up 1 base and J gave up 2 bases; unmatched junction bases: 8. The CDR3 has 18 residues. Germline lookup yields CDR1 SGHTA and CDR2 FQGNSA. Generated by immunoSEQ multiplex PCR, the TCRdb table keeps only in-frame clones and is missing some. The sample lists about 87,000 clones, around 95% occurring once. The TCR originated in a female donor in good health, enrolled as a control in a pregnancy study. This chain joins TRBV7-2 and TRBJ2-1; the match to TRBD1 covers 10 bases. Specimen: peripheral blood, collected in the third trimester of pregnancy. CDR3 DNA sequence: TGTGCCAGCAGCTTAGTGACAGGGGGCCCTCCAACCTACAATGAGCAGTTCTTC. Its protein product is CASSLVTGGPPTYNEQFF.